Listed below are T cell receptor beta chains from one sample, sequenced in a study of T-cell reconstitution after alpha-beta-depleted transplantation in children. MiXCR was run by TCRdb on the PCR reads, yielding one entry per CDR3 protein. Among more than 450,000 distinct CDR3 sequences listed, around 16% were seen once. The sequenced sample was PBMCs from the stem cell graft donor, obtained from the stem cell graft. Every receptor here comes from a human donor who donated a stem cell graft to a child with acute lymphoblastic leukemia. The CDR3 runs from the conserved cysteine through the conserved F or W. D genes are given only for firm matches. Clone size is shown for a subset of rows, as once, few, many or a class of expanded clone.

clone_size: few; v_call: TRBV7-2; d_call: TRBD1; j_call: TRBJ1-2; cdr3_aa: CASTFLGTGAYGYTF; cdr3_nt: TGTGCCAGCACCTTCCTCGGGACAGGCGCCTATGGCTACACCTTC
clone_size: once; v_call: TRBV29-1; d_call: .; j_call: TRBJ2-7; cdr3_aa: CSAQDSIGQYF; cdr3_nt: TGCAGCGCTCAGGATTCTATTGGGCAGTACTTC
clone_size: many; v_call: TRBV4-1; d_call: TRBD2; j_call: TRBJ2-1; cdr3_aa: CASSLQVAGDEQFF; cdr3_nt: TGCGCCAGCAGCCTCCAGGTAGCGGGAGATGAGCAGTTCTTC
clone_size: few; v_call: TRBV5-1; d_call: TRBD2; j_call: TRBJ2-5; cdr3_aa: CASSLAGLAGGIRETQYF; cdr3_nt: TGCGCCAGCAGCTTGGCGGGACTAGCGGGAGGGATTCGAGAGACCCAGTACTTC
clone_size: few; v_call: TRBV19; d_call: TRBD1; j_call: TRBJ2-1; cdr3_aa: CASSIAGTGDNEQFF; cdr3_nt: TGTGCCAGTAGTATAGCGGGGACAGGGGACAATGAGCAGTTCTTC
clone_size: few; v_call: TRBV12-3/TRBV12-4; d_call: .; j_call: TRBJ1-2; cdr3_aa: CASSSGLSGDGYTF; cdr3_nt: TGTGCCAGCAGTTCCGGGCTCTCTGGGGATGGCTACACCTTC
clone_size: few; v_call: TRBV29-1; d_call: .; j_call: TRBJ2-5; cdr3_aa: CSVAQRQETQYF; cdr3_nt: TGCAGCGTTGCCCAGAGACAAGAGACCCAGTACTTC
clone_size: few; v_call: TRBV5-1; d_call: .; j_call: TRBJ1-2; cdr3_aa: CASSFPGVQYGYTF; cdr3_nt: TGCGCCAGCAGCTTCCCAGGGGTGCAATATGGCTACACCTTC
clone_size: .; v_call: TRBV12-3/TRBV12-4; d_call: .; j_call: TRBJ2-2; cdr3_aa: CASSLGASEAGELFF; cdr3_nt: TGTGCCAGCAGTTTGGGGGCTAGCGAGGCCGGGGAGCTGTTTTTT
clone_size: .; v_call: TRBV2; d_call: .; j_call: TRBJ1-5; cdr3_aa: CASSELGDPRQPQHF; cdr3_nt: TGTGCCAGCAGTGAGTTGGGGGACCCTAGGCAGCCCCAGCATTTT
clone_size: .; v_call: TRBV7-9; d_call: .; j_call: TRBJ1-1; cdr3_aa: CASSLTRTNTEAFF; cdr3_nt: TGTGCCAGCAGCTTAACTCGGACGAACACTGAAGCTTTCTTT
clone_size: .; v_call: TRBV7-3; d_call: TRBD1; j_call: TRBJ2-3; cdr3_aa: CASSLTGQGSVRGTQYF; cdr3_nt: TGTGCCAGCAGCTTAACGGGACAGGGCAGCGTACGGGGTACGCAGTATTTT
clone_size: few; v_call: TRBV15; d_call: .; j_call: TRBJ1-2; cdr3_aa: CATSRDNGGLYGYTF; cdr3_nt: TGTGCCACCAGCAGAGATAATGGCGGGCTCTATGGCTACACCTTC
clone_size: few; v_call: TRBV27; d_call: .; j_call: TRBJ2-7; cdr3_aa: CASSLRGPTYEQYF; cdr3_nt: TGTGCCAGCAGTTTAAGGGGTCCAACCTACGAGCAGTACTTC
clone_size: few; v_call: TRBV25-1; d_call: .; j_call: TRBJ2-3; cdr3_aa: CASSEYMAGADTQYF; cdr3_nt: TGTGCCAGCAGTGAATATATGGCAGGCGCAGATACGCAGTATTTT
clone_size: .; v_call: TRBV5-1; d_call: .; j_call: TRBJ1-4; cdr3_aa: CASSQETASNEKLFF; cdr3_nt: TGCGCCAGCAGCCAAGAGACAGCCTCCAATGAAAAACTGTTTTTT
clone_size: many; v_call: TRBV5-1; d_call: .; j_call: TRBJ1-1; cdr3_aa: CASSFDMNTEAFF; cdr3_nt: TGCGCCAGCAGCTTCGACATGAACACTGAAGCTTTCTTT
clone_size: few; v_call: TRBV7-2; d_call: .; j_call: TRBJ2-2; cdr3_aa: CASSRGGSRELFF; cdr3_nt: TGTGCCAGCAGCCGGGGAGGAAGTAGGGAGCTGTTTTTT
clone_size: few; v_call: TRBV18; d_call: TRBD2; j_call: TRBJ2-3; cdr3_aa: CASSPQGLAVADTQYF; cdr3_nt: TGTGCCAGCTCACCACAGGGACTAGCGGTTGCAGATACGCAGTATTTT
clone_size: few; v_call: TRBV2; d_call: TRBD2; j_call: TRBJ2-5; cdr3_aa: CASSEGLAGPQETQYF; cdr3_nt: TGTGCCAGCAGTGAGGGGCTAGCGGGCCCCCAAGAGACCCAGTACTTC
clone_size: few; v_call: TRBV6-5; d_call: .; j_call: TRBJ2-7; cdr3_aa: CASSYTSQYEQYF; cdr3_nt: TGTGCCAGCAGTTACACCTCTCAGTACGAGCAGTACTTC
clone_size: .; v_call: TRBV15; d_call: .; j_call: TRBJ1-3; cdr3_aa: CATSTRAGPGNTIYF; cdr3_nt: TGTGCCACCAGTACCCGGGCTGGGCCTGGAAACACCATATATTTT
clone_size: .; v_call: TRBV20-1; d_call: .; j_call: TRBJ1-1; cdr3_aa: CSAPMGAGDNTEAFF; cdr3_nt: TGCAGCGCCCCTATGGGGGCAGGGGACAACACTGAAGCTTTCTTT
clone_size: few; v_call: TRBV7-9; d_call: TRBD2; j_call: TRBJ2-1; cdr3_aa: CASSPRGGLGNEQFF; cdr3_nt: TGTGCCAGCAGCCCCCGGGGGGGATTGGGAAATGAGCAGTTCTTC
clone_size: .; v_call: TRBV5-1; d_call: .; j_call: TRBJ2-3; cdr3_aa: CASSDRSGEDTQYF; cdr3_nt: TGCGCCAGCAGTGATAGGTCGGGGGAAGATACGCAGTATTTT